The sequence of this T cell receptor beta chain was determined in a study of PD-1 blockade in classical Hodgkin lymphoma. General study points: Later analyses included only patients treated at least 1 year post-ASCT. Compared with baseline, CD4+ but not CD8+ TCR diversity had risen significantly by C4D1.

On this clone: Its matching antigen is unknown.

The J segment lost 5 bases and the V segment lost 6 bases, leaving 10 bases of the junction unmatched. The CDR3 spans 15 residues. From germline, CDR1 is MNHGY and CDR2 SAAAGT. Autologous stem cell transplantation was followed by relapse in every patient, and brentuximab vedotin exposure varied. Sequencing used immunoSEQ multiplex PCR; TCRdb keeps in-frame clones, though not all of them. The sample has about 22,000 clones, 70% to 85% seen once; the top ten hold over 20%. The rearrangement links TRBV6-8 to TRBJ1-2; 9 nucleotides agree with TRBD1. This TCR derives from a human donor with classical Hodgkin lymphoma. Sequencing used peripheral blood mononuclear cells (PBMCs), obtained at baseline. Here the CDR3 DNA reads TGTGCCAGCAGACACCGGGACAGGGATTTGTATGGCTACACCTTC. Encoded protein: CASRHRDRDLYGYTF.